This section outlines one T cell receptor beta chain sequence together with its context. Its specificity is unknown. With 60 Vbeta and 13 Jbeta primers, the PCR was carried out. Produced via immunoSEQ multiplex PCR; TCRdb's table is partial and in-frame only. The table shows fewer than 150,000 clones, with roughly 70% occurring only once. This sample stems from a study of cytomegalovirus exposure and HLA in healthy donors. Study context: An early data release held 75 million to 100 million unique TCRs from HLA-typed donors.

Whole-study findings and limits: A later examination showed that TCR association rates differed by HLA locus, with DRB1 most and HLA-C fewest. The study flagged approximately 180 TCR beta chains as cytomegalovirus-associated. Most subjects had HLA-A and HLA-B alleles reportedly predicted accurately by TCR beta sequences.

Trimming pared 1 base from V and 1 base from J, leaving 10 bases between. Per germline, CDR1 SGHTA and CDR2 FQGTGA. The CDR3 loop spans 16 amino acids. This receptor was obtained from a man in his forties in good health and CMV-seronegative. J is TRBJ2-2 and V is TRBV7-3, with a tentative D call TRBD2 (6 bases). The sequenced sample was PBMCs. In DNA, the CDR3 is TGTGCCAGCAGCTTAATCGGGACTGGGAACACCGGGGAGCTGTTTTTT. It translates to CASSLIGTGNTGELFF. Using reference TRBV7-3 and TRBJ2-2 for the parts outside the CDR3, the full variable domain is GAGVSQTPSNKVTEKGKYVELRCDPISGHTALYWYRQSLGQGPEFLIYFQGTGAADDSGLPNDRFFAVRPEGSVSTLKIQRTERGDSAVYLCASSLIGTGNTGELFFGEGSRLTVL.